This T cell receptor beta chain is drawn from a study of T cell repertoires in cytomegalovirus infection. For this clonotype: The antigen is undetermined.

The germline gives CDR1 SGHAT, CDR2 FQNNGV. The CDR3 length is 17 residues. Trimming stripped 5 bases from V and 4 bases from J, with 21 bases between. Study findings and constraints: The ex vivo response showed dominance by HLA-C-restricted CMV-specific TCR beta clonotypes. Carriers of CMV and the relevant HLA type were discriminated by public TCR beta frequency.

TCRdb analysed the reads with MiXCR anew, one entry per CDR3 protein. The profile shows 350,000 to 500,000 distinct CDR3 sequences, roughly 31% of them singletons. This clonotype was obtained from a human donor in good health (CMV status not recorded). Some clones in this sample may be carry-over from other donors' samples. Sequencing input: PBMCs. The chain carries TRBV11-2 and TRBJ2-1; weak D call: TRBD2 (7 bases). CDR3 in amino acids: CASSPTEGGWRYNEQFF. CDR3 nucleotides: TGTGCCAGCAGCCCAACGGAGGGGGGGTGGAGGTACAATGAGCAGTTCTTC.